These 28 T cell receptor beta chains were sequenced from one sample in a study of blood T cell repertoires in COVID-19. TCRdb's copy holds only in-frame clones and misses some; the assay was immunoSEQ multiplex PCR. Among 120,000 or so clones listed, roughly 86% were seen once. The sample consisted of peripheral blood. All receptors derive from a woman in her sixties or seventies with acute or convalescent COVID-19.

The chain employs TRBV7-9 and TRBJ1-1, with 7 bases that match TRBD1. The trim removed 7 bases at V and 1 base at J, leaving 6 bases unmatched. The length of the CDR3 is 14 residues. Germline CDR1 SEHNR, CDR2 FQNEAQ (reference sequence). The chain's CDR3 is CASTRQGRNTEAFF. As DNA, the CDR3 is TGTGCCAGCACCCGACAGGGACGGAACACTGAAGCTTTCTTT.

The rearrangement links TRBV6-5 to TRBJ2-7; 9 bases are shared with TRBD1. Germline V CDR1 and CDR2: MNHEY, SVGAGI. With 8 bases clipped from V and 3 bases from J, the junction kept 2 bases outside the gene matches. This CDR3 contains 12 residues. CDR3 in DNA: TGTGCCAGCGGGGACAGGGACTACGAGCAGTACGTC. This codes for CASGDRDYEQYV.

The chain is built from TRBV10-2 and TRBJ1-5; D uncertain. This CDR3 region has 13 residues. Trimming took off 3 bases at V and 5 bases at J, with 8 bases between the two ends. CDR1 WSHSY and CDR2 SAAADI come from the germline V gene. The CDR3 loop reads CASSDGGDQPQHF. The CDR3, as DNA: TGCGCCAGCAGTGATGGCGGGGATCAGCCCCAGCATTTT.

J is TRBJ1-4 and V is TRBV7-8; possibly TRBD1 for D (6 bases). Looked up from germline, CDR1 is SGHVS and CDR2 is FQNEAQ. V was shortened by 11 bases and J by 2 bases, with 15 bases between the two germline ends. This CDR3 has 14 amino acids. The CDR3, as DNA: TGTGCCTCGAATCAGGGGCGCACTAATGAAAAACTGTTTTTT. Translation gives CASNQGRTNEKLFF.

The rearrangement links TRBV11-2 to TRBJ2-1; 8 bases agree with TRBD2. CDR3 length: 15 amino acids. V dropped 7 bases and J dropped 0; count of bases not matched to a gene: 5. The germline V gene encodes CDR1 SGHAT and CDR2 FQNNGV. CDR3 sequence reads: CASTREGRSYNEQFF. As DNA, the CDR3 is TGTGCCAGCACCCGGGAGGGACGCTCCTACAATGAGCAGTTCTTC.

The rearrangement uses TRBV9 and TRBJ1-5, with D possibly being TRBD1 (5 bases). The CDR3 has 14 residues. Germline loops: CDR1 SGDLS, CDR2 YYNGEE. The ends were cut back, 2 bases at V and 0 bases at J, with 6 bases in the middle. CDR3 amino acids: CASSVDSSNQPQHF. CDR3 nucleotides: TGTGCCAGCAGCGTTGACAGTAGCAATCAGCCCCAGCATTTT.

This CDR3 is CASSPTGHPIYGYTF. CDR3 in DNA: TGTGCCAGTAGTCCAACAGGTCACCCCATCTATGGCTACACCTTC. The chain employs TRBV19 and TRBJ1-2; D is possibly TRBD1 (5 bases). The germline V gene has CDR1 LNHDA and CDR2 SQIVND (reference sequence). This CDR3 has 15 residues. V lost 5 bases to trimming and J lost 4 bases, with 17 bases between them.

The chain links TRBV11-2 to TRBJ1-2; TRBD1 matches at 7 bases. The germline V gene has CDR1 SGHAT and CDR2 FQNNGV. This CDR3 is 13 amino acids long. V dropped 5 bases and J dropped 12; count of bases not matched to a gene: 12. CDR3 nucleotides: TGTGCCAGCAGCCTCGGACAGGCGGGATATAACACCTTC. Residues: CASSLGQAGYNTF. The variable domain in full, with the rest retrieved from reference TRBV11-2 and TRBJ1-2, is EAGVAQSPRYKIIEKRQSVAFWCNPISGHATLYWYQQILGQGPKLLIQFQNNGVVDDSQLPKDRFSAERLKGVDSTLKIQPAKLEDSAVYLCASSLGQAGYNTFGSGTRLTVV.

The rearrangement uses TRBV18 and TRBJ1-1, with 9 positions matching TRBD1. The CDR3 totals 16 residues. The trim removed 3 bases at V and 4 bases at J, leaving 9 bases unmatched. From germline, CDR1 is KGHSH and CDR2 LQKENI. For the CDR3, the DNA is TGTGCCAGCTCACCGAGGGACAGGGTTAAGGCCACTGAAGCTTTCTTT. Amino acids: CASSPRDRVKATEAFF.

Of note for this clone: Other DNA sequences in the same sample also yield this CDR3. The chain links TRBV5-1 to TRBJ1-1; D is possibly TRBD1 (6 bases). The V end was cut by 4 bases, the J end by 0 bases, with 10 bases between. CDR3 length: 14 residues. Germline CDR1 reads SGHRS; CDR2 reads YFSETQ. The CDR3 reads CASSPGQMNTEAFF. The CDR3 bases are TGCGCCAGCAGCCCTGGACAGATGAACACTGAAGCTTTCTTT.

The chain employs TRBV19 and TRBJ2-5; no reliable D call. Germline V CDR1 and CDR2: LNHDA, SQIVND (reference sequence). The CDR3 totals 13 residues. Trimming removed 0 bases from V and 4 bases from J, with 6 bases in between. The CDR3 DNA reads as TGTGCCAGTAGTATAGATCCAGGAGAGACCCAGTACTTC. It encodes CASSIDPGETQYF.

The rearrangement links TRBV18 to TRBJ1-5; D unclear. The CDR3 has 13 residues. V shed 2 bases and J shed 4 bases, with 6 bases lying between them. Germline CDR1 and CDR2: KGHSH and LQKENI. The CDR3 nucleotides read TGTGCCAGCTCACCAGAGGGAAATCAGCCCCAGCATTTT. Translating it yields CASSPEGNQPQHF.

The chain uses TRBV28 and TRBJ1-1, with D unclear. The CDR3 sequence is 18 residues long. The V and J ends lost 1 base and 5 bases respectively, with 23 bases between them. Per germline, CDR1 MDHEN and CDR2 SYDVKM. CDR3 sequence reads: CASSLYGSLFFPGTEAFF. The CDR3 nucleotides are TGTGCCAGCAGTTTATATGGGTCGTTATTTTTTCCGGGGACTGAAGCTTTCTTT.

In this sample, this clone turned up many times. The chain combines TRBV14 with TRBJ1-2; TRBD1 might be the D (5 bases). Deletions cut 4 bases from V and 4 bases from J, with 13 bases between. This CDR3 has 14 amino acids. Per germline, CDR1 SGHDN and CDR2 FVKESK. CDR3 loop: CASSPQGVPYGYTF. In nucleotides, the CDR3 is TGTGCCAGCAGCCCACAAGGGGTGCCCTATGGCTACACCTTC.

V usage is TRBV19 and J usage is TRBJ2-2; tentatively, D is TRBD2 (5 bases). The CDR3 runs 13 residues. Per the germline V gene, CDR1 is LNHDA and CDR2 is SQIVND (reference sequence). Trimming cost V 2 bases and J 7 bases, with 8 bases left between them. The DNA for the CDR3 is TGTGCCAGTAGTATAAGCGGAATCGGGGAGCTGTTTTTT. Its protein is CASSISGIGELFF.

The CDR3 is CASSSEPTSGGKQFF. In DNA, the CDR3 is TGTGCCAGCAGCTCTGAGCCGACATCAGGGGGGAAGCAGTTCTTC. The chain combines TRBV11-3 with TRBJ2-1, with D possibly matching TRBD1 (7 bases). The V end was cut by 4 bases, the J end by 11 bases, with 21 bases between. The V gene's germline CDR1 is SGHNT and CDR2 YENEEA. The CDR3 consists of 15 residues.

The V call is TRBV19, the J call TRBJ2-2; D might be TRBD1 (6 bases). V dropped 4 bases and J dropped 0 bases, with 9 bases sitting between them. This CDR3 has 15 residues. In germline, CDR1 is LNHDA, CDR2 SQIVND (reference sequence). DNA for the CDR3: TGTGCCAGTAGTAGGTGGACAGCGAACACCGGGGAGCTGTTTTTT. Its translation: CASSRWTANTGELFF. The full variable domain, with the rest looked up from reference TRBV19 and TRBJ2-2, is DGGITQSPKYLFRKEGQNVTLSCEQNLNHDAMYWYRQDPGQGLRLIYYSQIVNDFQKGDIAEGYSVSREKKESFPLTVTSAQKNPTAFYLCASSRWTANTGELFFGEGSRLTVL.

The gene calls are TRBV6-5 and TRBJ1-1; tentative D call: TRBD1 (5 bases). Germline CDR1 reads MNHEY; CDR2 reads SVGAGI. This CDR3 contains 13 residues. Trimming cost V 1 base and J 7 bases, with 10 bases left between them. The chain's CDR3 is CASSYLGGYEAFF. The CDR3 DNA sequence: TGTGCCAGCAGTTACTTGGGGGGATATGAAGCTTTCTTT.

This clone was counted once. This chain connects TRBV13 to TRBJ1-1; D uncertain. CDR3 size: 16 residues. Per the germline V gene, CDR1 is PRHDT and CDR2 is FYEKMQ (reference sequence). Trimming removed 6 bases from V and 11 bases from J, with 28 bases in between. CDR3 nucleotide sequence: TGTGCCAGCAGTCGAGCCGGGCAACACGTCATCGGGGAGGCTTTCTTT. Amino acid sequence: CASSRAGQHVIGEAFF.

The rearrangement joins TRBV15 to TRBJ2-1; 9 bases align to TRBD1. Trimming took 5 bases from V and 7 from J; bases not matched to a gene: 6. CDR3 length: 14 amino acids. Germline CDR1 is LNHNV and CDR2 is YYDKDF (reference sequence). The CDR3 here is CATSRRDRVNEQFF. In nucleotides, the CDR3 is TGTGCCACCAGCCGCCGGGACAGGGTTAATGAGCAGTTCTTC. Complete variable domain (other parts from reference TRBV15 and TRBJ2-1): DAMVIQNPRYQVTQFGKPVTLSCSQTLNHNVMYWYQQKSSQAPKLLFHYYDKDFNNEADTPDNFQSRRPNTSFCFLDIRSPGLGDTAMYLCATSRRDRVNEQFFGPGTRLTVL.

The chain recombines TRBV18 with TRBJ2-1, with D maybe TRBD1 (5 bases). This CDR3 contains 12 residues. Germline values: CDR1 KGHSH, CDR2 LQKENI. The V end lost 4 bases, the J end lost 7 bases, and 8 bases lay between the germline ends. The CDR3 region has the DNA TGTGCCAGCTCACAACAGGAGAATGAGCAGTTCTTC. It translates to CASSQQENEQFF.

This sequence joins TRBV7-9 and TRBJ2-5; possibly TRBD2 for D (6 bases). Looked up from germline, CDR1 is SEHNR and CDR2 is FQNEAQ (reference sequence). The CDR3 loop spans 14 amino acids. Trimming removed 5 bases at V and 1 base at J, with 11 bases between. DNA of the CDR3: TGTGCCAGCAGCCCGGGACTCGTCCAAGAGACCCAGTACTTC. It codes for CASSPGLVQETQYF.

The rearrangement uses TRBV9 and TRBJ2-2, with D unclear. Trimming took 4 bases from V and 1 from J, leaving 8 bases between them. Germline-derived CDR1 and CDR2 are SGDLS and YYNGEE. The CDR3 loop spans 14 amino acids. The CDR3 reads CASSPHKNTGELFF. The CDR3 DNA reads TGTGCCAGCAGCCCCCACAAGAACACCGGGGAGCTGTTTTTT.

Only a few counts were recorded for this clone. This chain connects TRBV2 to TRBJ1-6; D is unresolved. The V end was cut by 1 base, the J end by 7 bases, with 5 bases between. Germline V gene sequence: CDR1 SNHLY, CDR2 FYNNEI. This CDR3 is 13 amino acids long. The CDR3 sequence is CASSEGLNSPLHF. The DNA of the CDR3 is TGTGCCAGCAGTGAAGGGCTGAATTCACCCCTCCACTTT. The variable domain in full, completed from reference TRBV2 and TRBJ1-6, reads EPEVTQTPSHQVTQMGQEVILRCVPISNHLYFYWYRQILGQKVEFLVSFYNNEISEKSEIFDDQFSVERPDGSNFTLKIRSTKLEDSAMYFCASSEGLNSPLHFGNGTRLTVT.

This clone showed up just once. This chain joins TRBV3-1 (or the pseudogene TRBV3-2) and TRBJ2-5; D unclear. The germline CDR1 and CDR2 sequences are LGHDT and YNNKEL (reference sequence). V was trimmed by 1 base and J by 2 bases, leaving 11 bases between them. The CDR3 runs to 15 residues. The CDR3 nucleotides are TGTGCCAGCAGCCAAGGTGGCGGATTTCAAGAGACCCAGTACTTC. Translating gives CASSQGGGFQETQYF.

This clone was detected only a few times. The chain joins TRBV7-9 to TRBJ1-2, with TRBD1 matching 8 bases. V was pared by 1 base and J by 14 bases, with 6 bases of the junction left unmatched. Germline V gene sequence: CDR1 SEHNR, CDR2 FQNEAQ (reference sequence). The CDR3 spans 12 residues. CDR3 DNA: TGTGCCAGCAGCTTAGGGCAGGGGGCGAATACCTTC. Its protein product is CASSLGQGANTF. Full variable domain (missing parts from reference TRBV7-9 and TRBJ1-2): DTGVSQNPRHKITKRGQNVTFRCDPISEHNRLYWYRQTLGQGPEFLTYFQNEAQLEKSRLLSDRFSAERPKGSFSTLEIQRTEQGDSAMYLCASSLGQGANTFGSGTRLTVV.

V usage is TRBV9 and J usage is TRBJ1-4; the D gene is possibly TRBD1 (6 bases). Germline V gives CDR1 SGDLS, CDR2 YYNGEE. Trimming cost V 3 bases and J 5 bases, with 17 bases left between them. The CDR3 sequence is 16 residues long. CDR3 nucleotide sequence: TGTGCCAGCAGCGGACAGACAGGCCACAGGAATGAAAAACTGTTTTTT. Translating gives CASSGQTGHRNEKLFF.

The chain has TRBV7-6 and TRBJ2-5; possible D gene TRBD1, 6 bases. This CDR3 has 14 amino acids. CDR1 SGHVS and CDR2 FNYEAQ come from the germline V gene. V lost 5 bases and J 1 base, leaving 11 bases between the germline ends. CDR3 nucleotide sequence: TGTGCCAGCAGCCGCGGACAGAGCCAAGAGACCCAGTACTTC. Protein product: CASSRGQSQETQYF.